This is a list of T cell receptor beta chains from one sample in a study of blood T cell repertoires in COVID-19. Method: immunoSEQ multiplex PCR; TCRdb's copy keeps in-frame clones and lacks some. The table has about 170,000 clones, about 90% seen once; the top ten hold 0.95% to 1.5%. The source material was PBMCs or T cells enriched from blood (not recorded which). These receptors originate from a human donor with acute COVID-19. The donor label of this sample is uncertain. Each CDR3 is given with its conserved first and last residue. The D gene is left open where the match is weak. Not every row has a clone size; where given, it reads once, few, many or a size class.

TRBJ1-4	NA	NA	TRBV30	CAWSKEGATNEKLFF	TGTGCCTGGAGCAAAGAAGGGGCAACTAATGAAAAACTGTTTTTT
TRBJ1-6	few	NA	TRBV2	CASSEAPGTLNSPLHF	TGTGCCAGCAGTGAAGCTCCCGGGACTCTTAATTCACCCCTCCACTTT
TRBJ1-1	NA	NA	TRBV12-5	CASGPAGVRTEAFF	TGTGCTAGTGGCCCTGCGGGGGTAAGGACTGAAGCTTTCTTT
TRBJ1-2	NA	NA	TRBV4-3	CASSQDSIYGYTF	TGCGCCAGCAGCCAAGACAGTATCTATGGCTACACCTTC
TRBJ1-3	NA	NA	TRBV6-4	CASSDLTSLHSGNTIYF	TGTGCCAGCAGTGACCTGACATCCTTGCACTCTGGAAACACCATATATTTT
TRBJ2-5	once	TRBD1	TRBV6-2/TRBV6-3	CASSYTPGDRGSETQYF	TGTGCCAGCAGTTACACTCCCGGAGACAGGGGTTCGGAGACCCAGTACTTC
TRBJ1-5	NA	NA	TRBV3-1/TRBV3-2	CASSLRGRGQPQHF	TGTGCCAGCAGCCTTAGGGGTAGGGGGCAGCCCCAGCATTTT
TRBJ1-6	few	NA	TRBV27	CASSISGRLVDSPLHF	TGTGCCAGCAGTATCTCGGGAAGGTTGGTGGATTCACCCCTCCACTTT
TRBJ2-7	NA	TRBD1	TRBV3-1/TRBV3-2	CASSQGWNEGDRDLYEQYF	TGTGCCAGCAGCCAAGGGTGGAACGAAGGGGACAGAGACCTCTACGAGCAGTACTTC
TRBJ1-6	NA	TRBD1	TRBV6-5	CSSAAGGTNSPLHF	TGTTCCTCCGCGGCAGGGGGCACTAATTCACCCCTCCACTTT
TRBJ1-5	NA	NA	TRBV19	CASSSSGLSQHF	TGTGCCAGTAGTTCGTCAGGACTGTCCCAGCATTTT
TRBJ1-5	NA	TRBD1	TRBV7-2	CASSHGQGNQPQHF	TGTGCCAGCAGCCACGGACAGGGCAATCAGCCCCAGCATTTT
TRBJ2-7	once	NA	TRBV27	CASSLSRESYEQYF	TGTGCCAGCAGTTTATCCCGGGAGTCCTACGAGCAGTACTTC
TRBJ1-1	NA	NA	TRBV12-3/TRBV12-4	CASSLAGNTEAFF	TGTGCCAGCAGTTTGGCGGGGAACACTGAAGCTTTCTTT
TRBJ1-4	once	NA	TRBV6-9	CASSYRDSNEKLFF	TGTGCCAGCAGTTACAGGGACTCTAATGAAAAACTGTTTTTT
TRBJ2-7	NA	NA	TRBV5-1	CASSARVSSYEQYF	TGCGCCAGCAGCGCCAGGGTAAGCTCCTACGAGCAGTACTTC
TRBJ1-6	NA	NA	TRBV6-4	CASSRDREGAPLHF	TGTGCCAGCAGTCGAGACCGAGAGGGTGCTCCCCTCCACTTT
TRBJ2-5	once	NA	TRBV30	CAWSVKTAYETQYF	TGTGCCTGGAGTGTAAAGACAGCTTACGAGACCCAGTACTTC
TRBJ2-3	NA	NA	TRBV30	CAWRPHGDTQYF	TGTGCCTGGAGGCCCCACGGGGATACGCAGTATTTT
TRBJ1-2	NA	NA	TRBV2	CASERDTILYGYTF	TGTGCCAGCGAGAGGGACACCATACTCTATGGCTACACCTTC
TRBJ1-2	NA	NA	TRBV30	CAWSRGAYGYTF	TGTGCCTGGAGTAGGGGCGCCTATGGCTACACCTTC
TRBJ1-2	NA	TRBD1	TRBV7-9	CASSFIPTGRGANYGYTF	TGTGCCAGCAGCTTTATCCCGACAGGGCGCGGGGCTAACTATGGCTACACCTTC
TRBJ1-1	once	NA	TRBV5-1	CASSFGDPSTFMNTEAFF	TGCGCCAGCAGCTTCGGGGATCCCTCGACCTTTATGAACACTGAAGCTTTCTTT
TRBJ1-2	NA	NA	TRBV29-1	CSPPLGGKGLNGYTF	TGCAGCCCTCCTTTGGGGGGTAAAGGTCTCAATGGCTACACCTTC
TRBJ2-6	NA	NA	TRBV6-4	CASSDSTSFSGANVLTF	TGTGCCAGCAGTGACTCGACTAGTTTCTCTGGGGCCAACGTCCTGACTTTC
TRBJ2-2	NA	TRBD1	TRBV11-2	CASSSSRPGQLTGELFF	TGTGCCAGCAGTTCTTCCCGACCGGGACAGCTTACCGGGGAGCTGTTTTTT
TRBJ1-1	NA	NA	TRBV6-5	CASIQAGWLTEAFF	TGTGCCAGCATCCAAGCGGGTTGGTTGACTGAAGCTTTCTTT
TRBJ1-2	NA	NA	TRBV4-1	CASSQHIGGPYGYTF	TGCGCCAGCAGCCAACATATAGGGGGTCCCTATGGCTACACCTTC
TRBJ1-1	NA	NA	TRBV5-1	CASSLAGGIEAFF	TGCGCCAGCAGCTTAGCGGGGGGGATTGAAGCTTTCTTT
TRBJ1-1	few	TRBD1	TRBV18	CASSPRATGSMNTEAFF	TGTGCCAGCTCACCACGCGCGACAGGGTCAATGAACACTGAAGCTTTCTTT
TRBJ1-2	NA	NA	TRBV15	CATSREQPNGYTF	TGTGCCACCAGCAGAGAACAACCGAATGGCTACACCTTC
TRBJ2-7	NA	TRBD2	TRBV4-1	CASSQEVAGGLYEQYF	TGCGCCAGCAGCCAAGAAGTAGCGGGGGGGCTGTACGAGCAGTACTTC
TRBJ2-5	NA	TRBD2	TRBV6-4	CASMSEAGVQETQYF	TGTGCCAGCATGTCGGAAGCGGGGGTCCAAGAGACCCAGTACTTC
TRBJ2-7	NA	TRBD1	TRBV5-1	CASSSGQGWEQYF	TGCGCCAGCAGCTCGGGACAGGGCTGGGAGCAGTACTTC